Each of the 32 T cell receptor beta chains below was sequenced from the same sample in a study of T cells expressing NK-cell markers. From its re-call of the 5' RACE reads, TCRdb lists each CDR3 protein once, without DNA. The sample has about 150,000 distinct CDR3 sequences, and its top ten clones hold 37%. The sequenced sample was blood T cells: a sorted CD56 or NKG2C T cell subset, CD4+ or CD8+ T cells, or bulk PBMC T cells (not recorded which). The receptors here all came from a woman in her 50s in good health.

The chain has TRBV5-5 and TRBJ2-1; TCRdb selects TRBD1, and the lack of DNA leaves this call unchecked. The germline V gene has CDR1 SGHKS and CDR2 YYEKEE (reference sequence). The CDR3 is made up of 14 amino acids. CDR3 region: CASTPVRTYNEQFF.

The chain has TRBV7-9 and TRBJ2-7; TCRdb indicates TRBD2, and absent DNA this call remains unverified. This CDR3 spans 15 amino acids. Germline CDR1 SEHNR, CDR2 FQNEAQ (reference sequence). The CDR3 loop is CASSARTSGSSEQYF.

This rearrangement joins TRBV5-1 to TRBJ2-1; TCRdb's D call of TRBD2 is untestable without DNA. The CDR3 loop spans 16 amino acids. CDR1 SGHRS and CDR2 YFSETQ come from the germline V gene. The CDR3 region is CASSLTPGLVYNEQFF.

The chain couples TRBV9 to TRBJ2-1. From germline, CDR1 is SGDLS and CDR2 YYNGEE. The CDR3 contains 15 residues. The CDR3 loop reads CASSVEGSLSNEQFF.

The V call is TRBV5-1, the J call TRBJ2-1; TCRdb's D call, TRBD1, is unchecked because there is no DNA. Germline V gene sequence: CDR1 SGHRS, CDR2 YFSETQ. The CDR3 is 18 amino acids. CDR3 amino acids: CASSFETQGALSYNEQFF.

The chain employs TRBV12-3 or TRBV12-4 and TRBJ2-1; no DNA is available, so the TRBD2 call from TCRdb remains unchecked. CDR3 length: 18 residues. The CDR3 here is CASRPPLSGTSTINEQFF.

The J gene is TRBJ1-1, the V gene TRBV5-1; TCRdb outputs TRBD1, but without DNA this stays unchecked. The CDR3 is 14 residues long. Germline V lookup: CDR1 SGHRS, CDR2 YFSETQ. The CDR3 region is CASSLAGTNTEAFF.

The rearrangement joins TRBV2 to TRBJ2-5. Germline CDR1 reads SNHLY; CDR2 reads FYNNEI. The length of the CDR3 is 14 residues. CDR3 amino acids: CASSEGRIQETQYF. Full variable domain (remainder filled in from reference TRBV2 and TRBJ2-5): EPEVTQTPSHQVTQMGQEVILRCVPISNHLYFYWYRQILGQKVEFLVSFYNNEISEKSEIFDDQFSVERPDGSNFTLKIRSTKLEDSAMYFCASSEGRIQETQYFGPGTRLLVL.

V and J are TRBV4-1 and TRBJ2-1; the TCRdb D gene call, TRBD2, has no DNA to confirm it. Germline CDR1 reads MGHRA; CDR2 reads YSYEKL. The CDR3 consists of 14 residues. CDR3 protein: CASNILAGVSEQFF.

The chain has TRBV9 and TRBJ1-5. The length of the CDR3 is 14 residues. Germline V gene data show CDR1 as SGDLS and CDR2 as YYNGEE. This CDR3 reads CASSVASWGQPQHF.

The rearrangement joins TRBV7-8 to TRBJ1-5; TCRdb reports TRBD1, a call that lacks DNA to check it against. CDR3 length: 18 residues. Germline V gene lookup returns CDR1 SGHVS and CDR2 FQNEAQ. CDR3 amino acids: CASSLGKISGQSNQPQHF.

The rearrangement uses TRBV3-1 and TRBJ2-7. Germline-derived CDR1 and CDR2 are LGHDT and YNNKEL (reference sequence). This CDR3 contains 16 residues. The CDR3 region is CASSQDGLGDSYEQYF.

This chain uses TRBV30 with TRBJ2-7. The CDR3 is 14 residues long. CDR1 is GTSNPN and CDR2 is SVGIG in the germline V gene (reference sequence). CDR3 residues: CAWSAGVGSYEQYF.

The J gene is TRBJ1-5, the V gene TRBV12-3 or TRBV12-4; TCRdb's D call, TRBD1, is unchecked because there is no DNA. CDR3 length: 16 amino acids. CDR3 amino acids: CASTLDSRYSNQPQHF.

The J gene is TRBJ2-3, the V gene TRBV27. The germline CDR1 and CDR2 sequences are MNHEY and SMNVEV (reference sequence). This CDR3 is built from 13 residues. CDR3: CASSLGGTDTQYF.

Here the CDR3 reads CASSILGREPPYEQYF. The chain is built from TRBV21-1 and TRBJ2-7; TCRdb selects TRBD1, and the lack of DNA leaves this call unchecked. TRBV21-1 is marked as a pseudogene. The CDR3 totals 16 residues.

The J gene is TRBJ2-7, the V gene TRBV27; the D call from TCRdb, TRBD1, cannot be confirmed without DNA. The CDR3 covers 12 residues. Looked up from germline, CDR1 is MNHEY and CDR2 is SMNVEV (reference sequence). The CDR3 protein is CASREGLGEQYF.

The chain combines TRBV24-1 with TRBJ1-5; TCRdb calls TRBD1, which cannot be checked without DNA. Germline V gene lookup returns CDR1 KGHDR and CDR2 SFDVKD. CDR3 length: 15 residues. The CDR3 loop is CATSDRGRNNQPQHF.

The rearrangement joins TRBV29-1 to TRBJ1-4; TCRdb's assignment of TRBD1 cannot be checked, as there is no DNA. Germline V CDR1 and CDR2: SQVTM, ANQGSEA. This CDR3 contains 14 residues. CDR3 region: CSVNLEGIGEKLFF.

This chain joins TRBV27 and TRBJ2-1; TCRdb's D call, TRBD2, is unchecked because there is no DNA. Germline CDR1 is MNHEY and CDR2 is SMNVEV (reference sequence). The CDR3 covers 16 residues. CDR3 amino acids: CASSLTAGETYNEQFF.

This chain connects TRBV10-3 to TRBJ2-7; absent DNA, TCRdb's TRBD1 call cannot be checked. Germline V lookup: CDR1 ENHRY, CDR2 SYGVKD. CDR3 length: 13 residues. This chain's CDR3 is CAIGTGSVYEQYF.

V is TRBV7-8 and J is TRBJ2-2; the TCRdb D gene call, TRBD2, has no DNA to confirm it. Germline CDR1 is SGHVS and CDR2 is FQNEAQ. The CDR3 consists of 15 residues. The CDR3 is CASSPLAGYTGELFF.

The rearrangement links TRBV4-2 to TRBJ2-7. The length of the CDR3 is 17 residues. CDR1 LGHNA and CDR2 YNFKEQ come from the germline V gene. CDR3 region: CASSQDLGDRISYEQYF.

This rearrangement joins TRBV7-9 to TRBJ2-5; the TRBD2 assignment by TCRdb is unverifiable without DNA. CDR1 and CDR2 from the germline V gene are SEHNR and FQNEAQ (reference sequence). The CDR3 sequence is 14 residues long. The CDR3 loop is CASSFTGTSATQYF.

The CDR3 region is CASSPATGASTDTQYF. V usage is TRBV27 and J usage is TRBJ2-3; TCRdb's D call, TRBD1, is unchecked because there is no DNA. In germline, CDR1 is MNHEY, CDR2 SMNVEV (reference sequence). The CDR3 covers 16 residues.

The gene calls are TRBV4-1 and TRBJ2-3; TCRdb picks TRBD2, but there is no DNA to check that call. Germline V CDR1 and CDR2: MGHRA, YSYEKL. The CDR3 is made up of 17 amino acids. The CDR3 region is CASSQVPTSGRKDTQYF.

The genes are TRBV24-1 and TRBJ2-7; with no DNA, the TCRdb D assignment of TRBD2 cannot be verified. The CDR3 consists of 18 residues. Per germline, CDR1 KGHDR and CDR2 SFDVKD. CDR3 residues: CATSDGGLAGENSYEQYF.

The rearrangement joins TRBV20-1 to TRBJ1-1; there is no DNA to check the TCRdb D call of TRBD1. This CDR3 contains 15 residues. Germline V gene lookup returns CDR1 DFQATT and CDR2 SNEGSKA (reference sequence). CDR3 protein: CSARDPGGWTGEAFF.

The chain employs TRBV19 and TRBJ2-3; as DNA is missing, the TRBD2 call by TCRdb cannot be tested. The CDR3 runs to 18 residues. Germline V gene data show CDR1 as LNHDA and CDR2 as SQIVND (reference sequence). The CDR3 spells CASSMRFTGPYPTDTQYF.

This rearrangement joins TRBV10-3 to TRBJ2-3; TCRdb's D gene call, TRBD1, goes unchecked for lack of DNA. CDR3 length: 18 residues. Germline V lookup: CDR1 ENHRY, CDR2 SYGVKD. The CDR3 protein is CAISGGTGVSPSTDTQYF.

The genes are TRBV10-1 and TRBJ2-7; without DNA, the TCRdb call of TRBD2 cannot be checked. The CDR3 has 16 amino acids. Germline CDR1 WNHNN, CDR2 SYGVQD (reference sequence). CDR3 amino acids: CAREIWRERGSYEQYF.

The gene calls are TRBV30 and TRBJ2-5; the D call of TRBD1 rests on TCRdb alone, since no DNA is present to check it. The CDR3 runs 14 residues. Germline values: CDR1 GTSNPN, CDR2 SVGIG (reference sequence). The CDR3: CAWSQGVRVETQYF.